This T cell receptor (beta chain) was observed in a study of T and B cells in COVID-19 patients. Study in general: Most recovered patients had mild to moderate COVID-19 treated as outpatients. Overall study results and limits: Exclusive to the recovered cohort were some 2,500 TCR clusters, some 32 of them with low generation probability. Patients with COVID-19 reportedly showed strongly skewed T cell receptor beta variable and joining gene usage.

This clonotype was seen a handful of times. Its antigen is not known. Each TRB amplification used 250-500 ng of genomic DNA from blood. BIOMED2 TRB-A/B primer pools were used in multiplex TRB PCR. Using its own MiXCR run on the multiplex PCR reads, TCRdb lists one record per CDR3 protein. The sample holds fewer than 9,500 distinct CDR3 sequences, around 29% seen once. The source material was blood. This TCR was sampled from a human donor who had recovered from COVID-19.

This CDR3 reads CAISREDTQYF. Written as DNA, the CDR3 is TGTGCCATCAGTCGCGAGGATACGCAGTATTTT. This rearrangement joins TRBV10-3 to TRBJ2-3; D is undetermined. The V gene lost 5 bases and the J gene lost 6 bases, with 6 bases spanning the gap. Germline V lookup: CDR1 ENHRY, CDR2 SYGVKD. The CDR3 contains 11 residues.